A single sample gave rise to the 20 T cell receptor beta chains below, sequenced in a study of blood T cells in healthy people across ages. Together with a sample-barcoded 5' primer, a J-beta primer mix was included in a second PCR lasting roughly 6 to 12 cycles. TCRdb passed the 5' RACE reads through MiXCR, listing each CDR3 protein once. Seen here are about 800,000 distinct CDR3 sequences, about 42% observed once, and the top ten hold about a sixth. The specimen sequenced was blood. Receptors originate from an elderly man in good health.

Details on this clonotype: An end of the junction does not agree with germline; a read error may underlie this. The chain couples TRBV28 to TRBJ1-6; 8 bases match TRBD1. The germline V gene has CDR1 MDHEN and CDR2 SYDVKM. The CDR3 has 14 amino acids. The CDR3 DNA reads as TGTGTCAGCAGAACAGGGGGACGTAATTCACCCCTCCACTTT. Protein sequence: CVSRTGGRNSPLHF.

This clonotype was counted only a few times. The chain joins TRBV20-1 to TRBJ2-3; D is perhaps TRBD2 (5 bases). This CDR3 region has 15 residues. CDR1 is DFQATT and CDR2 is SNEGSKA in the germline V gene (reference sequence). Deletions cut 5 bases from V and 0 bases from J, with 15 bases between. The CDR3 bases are TGCAGTGCTTCTCGCCGGGATAGAAGCACAGATACGCAGTATTTT. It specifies CSASRRDRSTDTQYF.

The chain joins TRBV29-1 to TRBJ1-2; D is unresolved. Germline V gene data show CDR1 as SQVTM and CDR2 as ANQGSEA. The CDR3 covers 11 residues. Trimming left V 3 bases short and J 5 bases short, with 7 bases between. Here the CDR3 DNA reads TGCAGCGTTGAGCAGGCGTATGGCTACACCTTC. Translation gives CSVEQAYGYTF.

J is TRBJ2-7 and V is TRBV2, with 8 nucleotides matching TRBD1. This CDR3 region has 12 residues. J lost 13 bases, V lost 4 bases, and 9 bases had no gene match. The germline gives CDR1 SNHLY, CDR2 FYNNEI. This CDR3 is CASSGGTGGFYF. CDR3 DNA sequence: TGTGCCAGCAGTGGGGGGACAGGCGGATTTTACTTC.

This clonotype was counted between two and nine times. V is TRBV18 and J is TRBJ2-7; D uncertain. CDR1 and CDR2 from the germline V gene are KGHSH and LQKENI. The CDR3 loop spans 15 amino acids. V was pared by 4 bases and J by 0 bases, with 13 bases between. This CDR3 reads CASSLENSLSYEQYF. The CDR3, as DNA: TGTGCCAGCTCACTCGAAAACAGTCTCTCCTACGAGCAGTACTTC.

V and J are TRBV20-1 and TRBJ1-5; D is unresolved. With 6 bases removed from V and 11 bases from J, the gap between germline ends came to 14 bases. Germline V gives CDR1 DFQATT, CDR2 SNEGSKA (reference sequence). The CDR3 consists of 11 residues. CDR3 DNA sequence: TGCAGTGCCGGTAGGGCCCCTACCCAGCATTTT. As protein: CSAGRAPTQHF.

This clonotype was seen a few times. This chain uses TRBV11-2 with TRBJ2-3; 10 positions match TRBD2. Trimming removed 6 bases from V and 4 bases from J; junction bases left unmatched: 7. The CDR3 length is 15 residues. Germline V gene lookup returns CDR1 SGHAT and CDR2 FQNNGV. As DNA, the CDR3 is TGTGCCAGCAGGGTTAGCGGGAGGTCCCCAGATACGCAGTATTTT. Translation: CASRVSGRSPDTQYF. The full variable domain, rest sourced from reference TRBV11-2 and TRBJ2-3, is EAGVAQSPRYKIIEKRQSVAFWCNPISGHATLYWYQQILGQGPKLLIQFQNNGVVDDSQLPKDRFSAERLKGVDSTLKIQPAKLEDSAVYLCASRVSGRSPDTQYFGPGTRLTVL.

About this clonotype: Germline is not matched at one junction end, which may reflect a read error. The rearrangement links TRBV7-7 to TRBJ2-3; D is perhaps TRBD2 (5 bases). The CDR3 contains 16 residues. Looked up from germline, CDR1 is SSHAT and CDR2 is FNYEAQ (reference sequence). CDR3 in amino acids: CASSPNSGGSTDTQYF. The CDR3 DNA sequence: TGTGCTAGCAGCCCGAACAGCGGCGGCAGCACAGATACGCAGTATTTT.

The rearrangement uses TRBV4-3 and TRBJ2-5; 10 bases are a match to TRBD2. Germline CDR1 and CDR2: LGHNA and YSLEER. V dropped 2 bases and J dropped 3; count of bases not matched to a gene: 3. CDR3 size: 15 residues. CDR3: CASSQRGLAEETQYF. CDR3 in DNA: TGCGCCAGCAGCCAACGAGGACTAGCGGAAGAGACCCAGTACTTC.

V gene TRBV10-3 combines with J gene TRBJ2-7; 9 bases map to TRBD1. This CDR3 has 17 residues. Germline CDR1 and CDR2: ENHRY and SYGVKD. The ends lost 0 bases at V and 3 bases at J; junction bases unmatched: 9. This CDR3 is CAISESKPGQGHYEQYF. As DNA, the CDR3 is TGTGCCATCAGTGAGTCGAAACCGGGACAGGGCCACTACGAGCAGTACTTC.

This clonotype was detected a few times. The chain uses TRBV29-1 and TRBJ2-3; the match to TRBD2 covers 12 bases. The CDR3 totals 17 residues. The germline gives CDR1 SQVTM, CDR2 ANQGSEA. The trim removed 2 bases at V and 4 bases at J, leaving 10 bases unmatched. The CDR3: CSVEPSTSGRGADTQYF. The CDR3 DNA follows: TGCAGCGTTGAACCGTCGACTAGCGGGAGAGGGGCAGATACGCAGTATTTT.

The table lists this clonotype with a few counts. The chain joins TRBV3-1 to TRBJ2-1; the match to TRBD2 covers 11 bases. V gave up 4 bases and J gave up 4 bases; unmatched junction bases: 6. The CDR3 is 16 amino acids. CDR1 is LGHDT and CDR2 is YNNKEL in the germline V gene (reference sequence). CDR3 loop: CASSPERLAGYNEQFF. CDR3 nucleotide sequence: TGTGCCAGCAGCCCTGAGAGACTAGCGGGGTACAATGAGCAGTTCTTC.

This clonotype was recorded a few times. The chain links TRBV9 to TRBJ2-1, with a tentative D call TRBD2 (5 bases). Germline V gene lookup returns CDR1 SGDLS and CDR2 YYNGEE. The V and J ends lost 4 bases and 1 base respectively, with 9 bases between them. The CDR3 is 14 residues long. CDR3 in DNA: TGTGCCAGCAGCCCTAGCCCGTCCTACAATGAGCAGTTCTTC. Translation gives CASSPSPSYNEQFF.

The CDR3 loop reads CASSQDNGRAVNTQYF. The CDR3 nucleotides read TGCGCCAGCAGCCAAGACAACGGGAGGGCCGTTAATACGCAGTATTTT. The rearrangement uses TRBV4-3 and TRBJ2-3, with 8 bases fitting TRBD2. The CDR3 is 16 amino acids. CDR1 is LGHNA and CDR2 is YSLEER in the germline V gene. The J segment lost 7 bases and the V segment lost 0 bases, leaving 9 bases of the junction unmatched.

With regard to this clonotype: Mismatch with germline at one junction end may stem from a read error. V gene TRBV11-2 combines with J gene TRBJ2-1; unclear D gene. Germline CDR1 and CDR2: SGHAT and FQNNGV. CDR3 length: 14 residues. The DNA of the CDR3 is TGTGCCGGCAGCTTCGGTTCTGTCTACAATGAGCAGTTCTTC. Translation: CAGSFGSVYNEQFF.

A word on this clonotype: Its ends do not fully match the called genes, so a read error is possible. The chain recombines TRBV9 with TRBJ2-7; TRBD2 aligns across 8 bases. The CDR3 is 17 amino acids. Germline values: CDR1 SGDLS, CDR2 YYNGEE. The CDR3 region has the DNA TGTGTCAGCAGCGGGGGCCGCGGGACTCAGATAACCTACGAGCAGTACTTC. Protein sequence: CVSSGGRGTQITYEQYF.

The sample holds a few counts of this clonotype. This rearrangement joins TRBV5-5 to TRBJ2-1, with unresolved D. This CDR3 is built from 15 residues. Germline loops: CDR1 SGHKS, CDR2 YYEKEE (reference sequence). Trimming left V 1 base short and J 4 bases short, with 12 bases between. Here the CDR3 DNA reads TGTGCCAGCAGCTTGTTTGGAGACACGTACAATGAGCAGTTCTTC. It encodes CASSLFGDTYNEQFF.

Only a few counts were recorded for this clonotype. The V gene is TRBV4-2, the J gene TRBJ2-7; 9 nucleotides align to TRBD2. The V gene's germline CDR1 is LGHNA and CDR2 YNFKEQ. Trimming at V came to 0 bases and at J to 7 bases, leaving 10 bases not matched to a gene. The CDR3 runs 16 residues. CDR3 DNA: TGTGCCAGCAGCCAAGATAAGACTAGCGGAATTAATGAGCAGTACTTC. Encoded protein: CASSQDKTSGINEQYF.

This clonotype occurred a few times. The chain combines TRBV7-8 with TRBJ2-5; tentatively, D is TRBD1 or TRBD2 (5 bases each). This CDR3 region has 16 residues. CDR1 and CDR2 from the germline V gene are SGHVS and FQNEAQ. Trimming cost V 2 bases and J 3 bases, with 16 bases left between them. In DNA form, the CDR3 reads TGTGCCAGCAGCTTACCTCTAAGGGACCGAAAAGAGACCCAGTACTTC. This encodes CASSLPLRDRKETQYF.

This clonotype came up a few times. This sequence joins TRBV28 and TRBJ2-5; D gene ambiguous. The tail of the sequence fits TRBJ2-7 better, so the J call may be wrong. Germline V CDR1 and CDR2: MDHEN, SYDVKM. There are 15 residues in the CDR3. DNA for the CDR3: TGTGCCAGCAGTTCGCCCTCATCTACAGAATACGAGCAGTACTTC. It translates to CASSSPSSTEYEQYF.